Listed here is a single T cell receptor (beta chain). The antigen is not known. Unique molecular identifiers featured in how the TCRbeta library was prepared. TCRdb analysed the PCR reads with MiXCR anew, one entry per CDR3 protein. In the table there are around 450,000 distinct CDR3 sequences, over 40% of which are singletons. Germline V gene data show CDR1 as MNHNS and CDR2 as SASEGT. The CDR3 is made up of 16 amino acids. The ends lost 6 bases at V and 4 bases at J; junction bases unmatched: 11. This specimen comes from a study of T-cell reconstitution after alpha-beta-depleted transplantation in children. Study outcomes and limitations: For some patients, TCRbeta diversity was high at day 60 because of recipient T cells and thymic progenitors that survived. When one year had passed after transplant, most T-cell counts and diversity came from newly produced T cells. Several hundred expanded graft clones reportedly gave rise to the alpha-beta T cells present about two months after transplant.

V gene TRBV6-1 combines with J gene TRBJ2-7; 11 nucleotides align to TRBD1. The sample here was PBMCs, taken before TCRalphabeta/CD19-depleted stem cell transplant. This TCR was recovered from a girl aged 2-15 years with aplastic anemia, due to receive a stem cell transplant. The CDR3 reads CASRGRKGQGAYEQYF. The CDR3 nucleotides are TGTGCCAGCAGGGGACGTAAAGGACAGGGGGCTTACGAGCAGTACTTC.